The 5 T cell receptor beta chains below were found in one sample sequenced in a study of spatial heterogeneity in lung cancer. Each CDR3 protein is one row after TCRdb ran MiXCR on the 5' RACE reads. The sample contains roughly 48,000 distinct CDR3 sequences, about 5.8% of which appear only once. Documented time point: sample taken at primary tumor resection. No cells were sorted before sequencing. The whole RNA sequenced was extracted from tumor, nontumor lung or frozen PBMC. Sequencing used PBMCs, obtained at surgery. These receptors originate from a male donor with early-stage non-small cell lung cancer.

This clonotype was seen ten or more times. The chain joins TRBV10-3 to TRBJ2-5, with D perhaps matching TRBD1 (5 bases). Deletions cut 3 bases from V and 5 bases from J, with 7 bases between. The germline CDR1 and CDR2 sequences are ENHRY and SYGVKD. This CDR3 comprises 12 residues. The CDR3 sequence: CAISDRAETQYF. Here the CDR3 DNA reads TGTGCCATCAGTGACAGGGCGGAGACCCAGTACTTC.

This clonotype was seen ten or more times. This chain uses TRBV5-1 with TRBJ2-6; D possibly corresponds to TRBD2 (6 bases). Germline CDR1 is SGHRS and CDR2 is YFSETQ. CDR3 length: 18 amino acids. The V and J ends lost 0 bases and 4 bases respectively, with 17 bases between them. CDR3 in amino acids: CASSLEPGERSGANVLTF. The DNA for the CDR3 is TGCGCCAGCAGCTTGGAGCCGGGGGAGAGGTCCGGGGCCAACGTCCTGACTTTC.

This clonotype was detected many times. The J gene is TRBJ2-4, the V gene TRBV24-1; TRBD2 matches at 7 bases. V lost 9 bases, J lost 1 base, and 11 bases stayed unmatched. The germline V gene encodes CDR1 KGHDR and CDR2 SFDVKD. The CDR3 has 16 residues. CDR3 region: CATLFRTRPAKNIQYF. CDR3 nucleotides: TGTGCCACCTTATTCCGGACTAGACCGGCCAAAAACATTCAGTACTTC.

The chain is built from TRBV2 and TRBJ2-7, with 9 nucleotides matching TRBD1. CDR1 and CDR2 from the germline V gene are SNHLY and FYNNEI. The CDR3 length is 12 residues. Unmatched junction bases numbered 1, after V lost 6 bases and J lost 4 bases. CDR3: CASRDRGYEQYF. For the CDR3, the DNA is TGTGCCAGCAGGGACAGGGGATACGAGCAGTACTTC.

This clonotype has only a few counts. V usage is TRBV7-8 and J usage is TRBJ2-1, with a weak D call TRBD2 (7 bases). In germline, CDR1 is SGHVS, CDR2 FQNEAQ. The germline V and J ends were trimmed by 5 bases and 8 bases, with 19 bases remaining between them. CDR3 length equals 15 residues. The CDR3 protein is CASSSTQKGGHEQFF. CDR3 DNA sequence: TGTGCCAGCAGCAGCACTCAAAAGGGGGGGCATGAGCAGTTCTTC. Variable domain in full (rest from reference TRBV7-8 and TRBJ2-1): GAGVSQSPRYKVAKRGQDVALRCDPISGHVSLFWYQQALGQGPEFLTYFQNEAQLDKSGLPSDRFFAERPEGSVSTLKIQRTQQEDSAVYLCASSSTQKGGHEQFFGPGTRLTVL.